The present T cell receptor beta chain was sequenced within a study of blood T cells in healthy people across ages. The study's findings and limits: No one knew whether donors had CMV, which possibly confounded expanded clonotype changes. As age increased, TCR beta diversity per million T cells fell in a roughly linear fashion.

With respect to this clonotype: Its antigen is not identified.

Primed by a sample-barcoded 5' primer and a J-beta primer mix, a second PCR proceeded for roughly 7 to 11 cycles. Each CDR3 protein is one row after TCRdb ran MiXCR on the 5' RACE reads. The sample has 1.4 million to 1.5 million distinct CDR3 sequences, approximately 38% seen once. CDR3 length: 17 amino acids. CDR1 and CDR2 (germline): MNHEY, SVGAGI. V was trimmed by 0 bases and J by 4 bases, leaving 15 bases between them. The chain couples TRBV6-5 to TRBJ2-2; D is uncertain. The source material was blood. This receptor was taken from a woman younger than 30 in good health. CDR3 region: CASSYSIGPGPTGELFF. The DNA for the CDR3 is TGTGCCAGCAGTTACTCGATTGGCCCAGGCCCCACCGGGGAGCTGTTTTTT.